This record looks at one TCR beta chain sequence and its context. A much bigger clone sits one base away, suggesting this may be a read error. Scientists recovered RNA and DNA together from approximately 20-30 mg of unsorted bulk tissue. From approximately 550 ng of total RNA, TCR beta-specific cDNA was reverse-transcribed using a constant-region primer. ARM-PCR was slightly modified, and three nested multiplex PCR rounds with it gave rise to the TCR beta libraries. One entry per CDR3 protein, called by TCRdb with MiXCR from the multiplex PCR reads. The table records about 99,000 distinct CDR3 sequences, about three quarters of them present only once. The data are from a study of tumor-infiltrating lymphocytes in primary liver carcinoma. The sample consisted of liver tumor tissue from sampling region 5. Subset reported: tumor region T5, tumor centre. This TCR was recovered from a woman in her sixties or seventies with primary liver carcinoma and hepatitis B virus infection.

CDR3 residues: CASGLAGGNQPKHF. The CDR3 region has the DNA TGCGCCAGTGGGCTGGCGGGGGGAAATCAGCCCAAGCATTTT. The chain links TRBV10-2 to TRBJ1-5; a weak D match, TRBD1 (5 bases). This CDR3 spans 14 amino acids. Germline loops: CDR1 WSHSY, CDR2 SAAADI.